This T cell receptor (beta chain) was sequenced for a study of cytomegalovirus exposure and HLA in healthy donors. Repertoires were generated with immunoSEQ multiplex PCR, while TCRdb's copy carries only in-frame clones and drops some. The sample yields some 120,000 clones, almost 90% seen once. V was shortened by 4 bases and J by 0 bases, with 13 bases between the two germline ends. Germline V lookup: CDR1 SGDLS, CDR2 YYNGEE. The CDR3 runs to 15 residues. Material: PBMCs. The source of this sequence is a man aged 25 to 40 in good health and CMV-seronegative. The chain employs TRBV9 and TRBJ2-5; weak D call: TRBD1 (5 bases). The CDR3 sequence is CASSPHRQYQETQYF. The CDR3 nucleotides are TGTGCCAGCAGCCCTCACCGACAGTACCAAGAGACCCAGTACTTC.